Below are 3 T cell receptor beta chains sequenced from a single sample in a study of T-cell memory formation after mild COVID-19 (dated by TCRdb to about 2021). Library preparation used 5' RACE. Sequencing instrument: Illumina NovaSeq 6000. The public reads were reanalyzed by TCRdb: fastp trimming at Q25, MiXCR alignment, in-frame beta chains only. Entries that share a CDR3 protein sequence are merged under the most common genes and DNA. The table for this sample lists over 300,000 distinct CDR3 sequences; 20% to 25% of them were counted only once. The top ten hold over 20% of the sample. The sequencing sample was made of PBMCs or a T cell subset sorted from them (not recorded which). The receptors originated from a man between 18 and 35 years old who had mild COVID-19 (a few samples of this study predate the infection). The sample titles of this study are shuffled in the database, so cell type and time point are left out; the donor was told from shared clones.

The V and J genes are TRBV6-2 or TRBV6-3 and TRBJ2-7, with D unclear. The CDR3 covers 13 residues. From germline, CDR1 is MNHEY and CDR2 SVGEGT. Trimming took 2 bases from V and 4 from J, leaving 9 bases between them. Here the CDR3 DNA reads TGTGCCAGCAGTTACGGGGTTCAATACGAGCAGTACGTC. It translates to CASSYGVQYEQYV.

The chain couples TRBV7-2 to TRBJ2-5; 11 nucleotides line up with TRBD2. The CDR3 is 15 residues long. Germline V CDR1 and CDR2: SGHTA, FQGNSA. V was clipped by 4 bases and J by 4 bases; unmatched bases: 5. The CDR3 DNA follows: TGTGCCAGCAGCTACCGACTAGCGGGGACAGAGACCCAGTACTTC. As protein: CASSYRLAGTETQYF.

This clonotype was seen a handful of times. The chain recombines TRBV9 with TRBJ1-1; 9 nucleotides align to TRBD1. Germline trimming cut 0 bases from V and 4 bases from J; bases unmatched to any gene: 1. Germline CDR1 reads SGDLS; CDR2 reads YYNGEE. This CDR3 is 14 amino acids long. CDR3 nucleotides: TGTGCCAGCAGCGTAGCGGGACAGGGCACTGAAGCTTTCTTT. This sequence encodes CASSVAGQGTEAFF.